This T cell receptor beta chain was found in a study of vaccination effects on CD4 cells after COVID-19. Turning to the study itself: Post-vaccine specimens arrived a median 72 days past the second dose. Regarding the study as a whole: Sampling in the study covered few convalescent patients and included no early post-infection timepoints. Marked clonal contraction of both clone types appeared late after vaccination.

Clones were read by immunoSEQ multiplex PCR, and TCRdb kept only the in-frame ones, dropping some. The sample contains tens of thousands of clones, roughly four fifths of which appear only once. This clone came up a few times. The antigen remains undetermined. Antigen-specific CD4+ T cell clonotypes were called by their expansion after viral peptide-pool culture in ViraFEST. Isolating CD4+ T cells followed approximately ten days of culture. The vaccine given was either BNT162b2 or mRNA-1273, in two doses. Nobody among the vaccine recipients had prior SARS-CoV-2 infection (nucleocapsid antibodies were negative). Sequenced material: CD4+ T cells from PBMCs cultured with HCoV-NL63 spike peptides, taken after COVID-19 vaccination. This TCR was sampled from a human donor who received a COVID-19 vaccine. Some clones in this sample may be carry-over from other donors' samples.

In DNA form, the CDR3 reads TGTGCCACCAGACAGGCGGGAACAGATACGCAGTATTTT. It translates to CATRQAGTDTQYF. The V and J genes are TRBV6-4 and TRBJ2-3; D possibly matches TRBD1 or TRBD2 (6 bases each). The V end lost 10 bases, the J end lost 3 bases, and 14 bases lay between the germline ends. Germline CDR1 and CDR2: MRHNA and SNTAGT. The CDR3 spans 13 residues.